Listed here is a single TCR beta chain. The antigen is undetermined. Researchers used genomic DNA as the template to profile TCR beta VDJ and CDR3. TCRdb independently ran MiXCR on the reads; one entry per CDR3 protein. The sample records around 200,000 distinct CDR3 sequences, roughly half being singletons. This sample was included in a study of CD8+CD57+ T cells in acquired aplastic anemia. Whole-study context: Roughly 3.2 ug was the average amount of DNA from sorted CD4+ and CD8+ cells. Researchers reported that healthy donors averaged about 11 million reads for CD4+ cells.

The study's findings and limits: Both patients and controls carried the same twenty-nine CD8+ CDR3 sequences.

The V end was cut by 6 bases, the J end by 0 bases, with 16 bases between. This CDR3 comprises 16 residues. The chain joins TRBV12-3 or TRBV12-4 to TRBJ2-3; perhaps TRBD1 as D (6 bases). The sequence derives from a human donor in good health, serving as a control. Input material: sorted CD4+, CD8+, or CD8+CD57+ T cells (not recorded which) from PBMCs. CDR3 nucleotide sequence: TGTGCCAGCAGCCTAACAGGGCGAACTAGCACAGATACGCAGTATTTT. It is translated as CASSLTGRTSTDTQYF.